This is a list of T cell receptor beta chains from one sample in a study of cytomegalovirus exposure and HLA in healthy donors. The data were produced by immunoSEQ multiplex PCR, yet TCRdb's version contains in-frame clones alone and is incomplete. The data hold 210,000 or so clones, with over 60% observed a single time. The sample consisted of PBMCs. The receptors here all came from a man between 40 and 49 years old in good health and CMV-seronegative. CDR3s include the opening cysteine and the closing phenylalanine or tryptophan. A D gene is named only where the DNA matches it firmly. Rows may omit the clone size; those that give it use once, few, many or a size class.

14	NA	NA	TRBV2	TRBJ2-3	TGTGCCAGCCTCAGCGGAACAAGCACAGATACGCAGTATTTT	CASLSGTSTDTQYF
15	NA	TRBD1	TRBV25-1	TRBJ1-2	TGTGCCAGCAGTGAGCAAGGGACAGCTGTCTATGGCTACACCTTC	CASSEQGTAVYGYTF
12	NA	NA	TRBV28	TRBJ1-1	TGTGCCAGCAGCCTCCAGGGAAACGAAGCTTTCTTT	CASSLQGNEAFF
15	NA	TRBD2	TRBV7-6	TRBJ2-2	TGTGCCAGCAGCACGAGCGGGGCGAACACCGGGGAGCTGTTTTTT	CASSTSGANTGELFF
17	NA	NA	TRBV6-4	TRBJ1-4	TGTGCCAGCAGTGACCCCAAGCGAGGGGGGGAGCGAGAAAAACTGTTTTTT	CASSDPKRGGEREKLFF
16	few	NA	TRBV28	TRBJ2-6	TGTGCCAGCAGTTCGCCCTACCTCTCTGGGGCCAACGTCCTGACTTTC	CASSSPYLSGANVLTF
12	NA	NA	TRBV7-9	TRBJ2-7	TGTTCCAGCAGCTTAGCGACACCAGAGCAGTACTTC	CSSSLATPEQYF
15	NA	TRBD2	TRBV12-5	TRBJ2-1	TGTGCTAGTGGTTCTAGCGGGAGAGGGAACAATGAGCAGTTCTTC	CASGSSGRGNNEQFF
19	few	NA	TRBV4-2	TRBJ1-2	TGTGCCAGCAGCCAAGAATGGTTGGTACGGAGGACAGTCGACTATGGCTACACCTTC	CASSQEWLVRRTVDYGYTF
14	NA	TRBD1	TRBV10-3	TRBJ1-1	TGTGCCTCCCGACAGGGGGAGGGGAACACTGAAGCTTTCTTT	CASRQGEGNTEAFF
14	few	TRBD1	TRBV6-6	TRBJ1-1	TGTGCCAGCAGCTCTACTGGGACAGGGTCCGGAGCTTTCTTT	CASSSTGTGSGAFF
15	once	NA	TRBV7-6	TRBJ1-4	TGTGCCAGCAGCTTAGATGGGGCTCCTAATGAAAAACTGTTTTTT	CASSLDGAPNEKLFF
15	NA	NA	TRBV23-1	TRBJ2-3	TGCGCCAGCAGTCAACCACTACCCCGGGGGAATACGCAGTATTTT	CASSQPLPRGNTQYF
15	NA	TRBD1	TRBV19	TRBJ2-1	TGTGCCAGTACCCCCCGGGACAGGGCTGGGGATGAGCAGTTCTTC	CASTPRDRAGDEQFF
16	NA	TRBD1	TRBV5-6	TRBJ1-2	TGTGCCAGCAGCTTGGAAACAGGGGGCACAAACTATGGCTACACCTTC	CASSLETGGTNYGYTF
19	NA	NA	TRBV2	TRBJ2-4	TGTGCCAGCAGTGAACGAAGAACAGGGAGGGGGTCGGCCAAAAACATTCAGTACTTC	CASSERRTGRGSAKNIQYF
14	NA	NA	TRBV7-6	TRBJ1-1	TGTGCCAGCAGCTTAGGAGGAAAGAACACTGAAGCTTTCTTT	CASSLGGKNTEAFF
13	NA	NA	TRBV7-2	TRBJ2-5	TGTGCCTCTCAAAATGGCCTCCAAGAGACCCAGTACTTC	CASQNGLQETQYF
16	NA	NA	TRBV6-6	TRBJ2-2	TGTGCCAGCAGTTTTACGACAGGCGGTAGCACCGGGGAGCTGTTTTTT	CASSFTTGGSTGELFF
14	NA	TRBD1	TRBV4-1	TRBJ1-1	TGCGCCAGCAGCCTCGGACAGGGGTACACTGAAGCTTTCTTT	CASSLGQGYTEAFF
13	NA	NA	TRBV7-9	TRBJ1-1	TGTGCCAGCAGCCCCTTTAAGAACACTGAAGCTTTCTTT	CASSPFKNTEAFF
14	NA	TRBD2	TRBV2	TRBJ2-3	TGTGCCAGCGGCCGGGGGGGCCCAATAGATACGCAGTATTTT	CASGRGGPIDTQYF
15	NA	TRBD2	TRBV5-4	TRBJ2-7	TGTGCCAGCAGCTTGGTAGGCGGGAGTTCCCACGAGCAGTACTTC	CASSLVGGSSHEQYF
16	NA	NA	TRBV4-1	TRBJ2-5	TGCGCCAGCAGCCAAGATGGGTCGCGGGTCCCAGAGACCCAGTACTTC	CASSQDGSRVPETQYF
13	NA	NA	TRBV4-3	TRBJ2-5	TGCGCCAGCAGCCAAGGGGGGAGGGAGACCCAGTACTTC	CASSQGGRETQYF
15	NA	NA	TRBV7-9	TRBJ1-6	TGTGCCAGCAGCTTAACGCGGGGGAATAATTCACCCCTCCACTTT	CASSLTRGNNSPLHF
14	NA	TRBD1	TRBV27	TRBJ2-7	TGTGCCAGCAGGGACAGGGGGGCTACCTACGAGCAGTACTTC	CASRDRGATYEQYF
16	NA	NA	TRBV4-1	TRBJ2-1	TGCGCCAGCAGCCAAGGCCGGGTCCAAAAAGACAATGAGCAGTTCTTC	CASSQGRVQKDNEQFF
13	NA	NA	TRBV7-9	TRBJ2-7	TGTGCCTGCGAGAGGGAAGAGTCCTACGAGCAGTACTTC	CACEREESYEQYF
13	NA	NA	TRBV6-5	TRBJ1-5	TGTGCCAGCAGTGAAAGTAGCTGGCAGCCCCAGCATTTT	CASSESSWQPQHF
13	few	NA	TRBV9	TRBJ1-2	TGTGCCAGCAGTCCCGGGACTAACTATGGCTACACCTTC	CASSPGTNYGYTF
13	NA	TRBD1	TRBV27	TRBJ1-4	TGTGCCAGCAGTGTCCCGGGACAGTCGAAACTGTTTTTT	CASSVPGQSKLFF
16	few	NA	TRBV15	TRBJ2-2	TGTGCCACCAGCAGAGTCCCTTATACGAACACCGGGGAGCTGTTTTTT	CATSRVPYTNTGELFF
12	NA	TRBD1	TRBV6-4	TRBJ1-2	TGTGCCAGCAGTGACAACAGGGGAGGCTACACCTTC	CASSDNRGGYTF
15	once	NA	TRBV30	TRBJ2-6	TGTGCCTGTATCGGCGCGGGCTCTGGGGCCAACGTCCTGACTTTC	CACIGAGSGANVLTF
17	NA	NA	TRBV5-1	TRBJ1-2	TGCGCCAGCAGCTTGGAGAGTTGGCAGGGGAGTGTCAATGGCTACACCTTC	CASSLESWQGSVNGYTF
15	NA	TRBD1	TRBV7-8	TRBJ2-7	TGTGCCAGCAGCTCCTTCCGACAGGGTAGTTACGAGCAGTACTTC	CASSSFRQGSYEQYF
14	few	TRBD2	TRBV7-3	TRBJ2-1	TGTGCCAGCAGTTTAGCGGGGGAATACAATGAGCAGTTCTTC	CASSLAGEYNEQFF
14	few	NA	TRBV28	TRBJ1-2	TGTGCCAGCAGTTTGTTAGCCCAAAACGATGGCTACACCTTC	CASSLLAQNDGYTF
14	NA	NA	TRBV19	TRBJ2-1	TGTGCCAGTAGTATCGTCGCAGGGCCCAATGAGCAGTTCTTC	CASSIVAGPNEQFF
14	NA	TRBD2	TRBV10-3	TRBJ2-4	TGTGCCATCAGTGTGGAGCGGGGGGGAAACATTCAGTACTTC	CAISVERGGNIQYF
16	NA	NA	TRBV5-1	TRBJ2-2	TGCGCCAGCAGCTTGGCCCAGGGGACGAACACCGGGGAGCTGTTTTTT	CASSLAQGTNTGELFF
14	NA	TRBD1	TRBV7-3	TRBJ2-1	TGTGCCAGCAGCTCGGACAGGGTCGGGAATGAGCAGTTCTTC	CASSSDRVGNEQFF
13	NA	NA	TRBV11-1	TRBJ1-1	TGTGCCAGCAGCGCGTTCGAAAACACTGAAGCTTTCTTT	CASSAFENTEAFF
11	NA	NA	TRBV7-9	TRBJ1-5	TGTGCCAGCAGCTTAGACGGGGCCCAGCATTTT	CASSLDGAQHF
22	once	TRBD2	TRBV18	TRBJ2-4	TGTGCCAGCTCACCGGGGGAAATCTCGACTAGCGGGAGGGAGCGGGCCAAAAACATTCAGTACTTC	CASSPGEISTSGRERAKNIQYF
18	NA	NA	TRBV27	TRBJ2-2	TGTGCCAGCAGTGCTACCGTAATGGACTACCGGTTCACTGGGGAGCTGTTTTTT	CASSATVMDYRFTGELFF
15	NA	NA	TRBV5-1	TRBJ2-1	TGCGCCAGCAGCCCATCCGGTCCCGAGAACAATGAGCAGTTCTTC	CASSPSGPENNEQFF
16	NA	TRBD1	TRBV15	TRBJ1-5	TGTGCCACCAGCAAGCCGGGACAGAGAAGCAATCAGCCCCAGCATTTT	CATSKPGQRSNQPQHF
15	NA	NA	TRBV4-1	TRBJ1-5	TGCGCCAGCAGCCCGAACTCAGGGGGCAATCAGCCCCAGCATTTT	CASSPNSGGNQPQHF
13	NA	TRBD1	TRBV5-4	TRBJ1-2	TGTGCCAGCAGCTTTCAGGGACAGGATGGCTACACCTTC	CASSFQGQDGYTF
13	few	NA	TRBV12-5	TRBJ2-5	TGTGCTAGTGGTTCAGGGAACCAAGAGACCCAGTACTTC	CASGSGNQETQYF
16	NA	TRBD1	TRBV4-1	TRBJ2-7	TGCGCCAGCAGCCAAGTACCGGGACAGGGGGCCTACGAGCAGTACTTC	CASSQVPGQGAYEQYF
16	NA	NA	TRBV7-9	TRBJ1-2	TGTGCCAGCAGCTTAAATTACCCGTTGCGGGACTATGGCTACACCTTC	CASSLNYPLRDYGYTF
16	NA	TRBD1	TRBV18	TRBJ2-7	TGTGCCAGCTCGCCCCGGGGACAGCGGATTGACTACGAGCAGTACTTC	CASSPRGQRIDYEQYF
14	NA	TRBD2	TRBV19	TRBJ2-7	TGTGCCAGTAATTGGGGACTAGCGGTGAAGGAGCAGTACTTC	CASNWGLAVKEQYF
16	NA	TRBD2	TRBV10-3	TRBJ2-7	TGTGCCATCAGTTTGACTAGCGACAACCTCAGGTACGAGCAGTACTTC	CAISLTSDNLRYEQYF